Below, 32 T cell receptor beta chains from the same sample are listed, as sequenced in a study of blood T cell repertoires in COVID-19. Clones were read by immunoSEQ multiplex PCR, and TCRdb kept only the in-frame ones, dropping some. Of about 210,000 clones in the sample, approximately 91% were seen once. Source material: peripheral blood. The source is a man aged 35-49 years with acute or convalescent COVID-19.

The V gene is TRBV10-3, the J gene TRBJ2-7; D may be TRBD1 (5 bases). The CDR3 spans 15 residues. Per germline, CDR1 ENHRY and CDR2 SYGVKD. V lost 3 bases, J lost 2 bases, and 14 bases lay in between. CDR3 in amino acids: CAISDVKGVTYEQYF. DNA of the CDR3: TGTGCCATCAGTGATGTGAAAGGGGTCACCTACGAGCAGTACTTC.

V usage is TRBV27 and J usage is TRBJ1-6; no reliable D call. The CDR3 sequence is 18 residues long. Germline V gene data show CDR1 as MNHEY and CDR2 as SMNVEV (reference sequence). The V gene lost 4 bases and the J gene lost 9 bases, with 25 bases spanning the gap. CDR3 loop: CASSSRGREINFISPLHF. In DNA, the CDR3 is TGTGCCAGCAGTTCCCGTGGGCGGGAAATCAATTTCATTTCACCCCTCCACTTT.

This chain joins TRBV27 and TRBJ2-7; 9 nucleotides agree with TRBD1. V lost 2 bases and J lost 5; bases outside the gene matches: 4. The CDR3 consists of 14 residues. CDR1 is MNHEY and CDR2 is SMNVEV in the germline V gene (reference sequence). As DNA, the CDR3 is TGTGCCAGCAGTTTAAAGGACAGGGGCCACGAGCAGTACTTC. It specifies CASSLKDRGHEQYF.

V gene TRBV27 combines with J gene TRBJ2-2; D is unclear. V dropped 6 bases and J dropped 1 base, with 15 bases sitting between them. Germline V gives CDR1 MNHEY, CDR2 SMNVEV (reference sequence). The CDR3 totals 16 residues. DNA for the CDR3: TGTGCCAGCAGGATAGACAAAACCGGGAACACCGGGGAGCTGTTTTTT. Its protein is CASRIDKTGNTGELFF.

V gene TRBV6-1 combines with J gene TRBJ2-1, with 14 bases aligning to TRBD2. The CDR3 length is 16 residues. Germline values: CDR1 MNHNS, CDR2 SASEGT. The trim removed 4 bases at V and 7 bases at J, leaving 6 bases unmatched. CDR3 nucleotide sequence: TGTGCCAGCAGTGGTGGACTAGCGGGAGGAGAAAATGAGCAGTTCTTC. Encoded protein: CASSGGLAGGENEQFF.

The rearrangement links TRBV3-1 (or the pseudogene TRBV3-2) to TRBJ1-5; D is unclear. Trimming cost V 3 bases and J 0 bases, with 9 bases left between them. This CDR3 is built from 15 residues. Germline values: CDR1 LGHDT, CDR2 YNNKEL (reference sequence). In DNA, the CDR3 is TGTGCCAGCAGCCATTGGGCAGATAGCAATCAGCCCCAGCATTTT. It codes for CASSHWADSNQPQHF.

The chain combines TRBV4-2 with TRBJ1-5; D is possibly TRBD1 (5 bases). The CDR3 is 15 residues long. Per the germline V gene, CDR1 is LGHNA and CDR2 is YNFKEQ. The ends were cut back, 0 bases at V and 2 bases at J, with 8 bases in the middle. CDR3 DNA: TGTGCCAGCAGCCAAGATCAACAGGGCAATCAGCCCCAGCATTTT. Translation gives CASSQDQQGNQPQHF.

The rearrangement joins TRBV5-1 to TRBJ2-7; D is uncertain. The CDR3 runs 12 residues. The V gene lost 2 bases and the J gene lost 3 bases, with 6 bases spanning the gap. Germline CDR1 and CDR2: SGHRS and YFSETQ. The CDR3 region is CASSLSGYEQYF. CDR3 in DNA: TGCGCCAGCAGCTTATCAGGCTACGAGCAGTACTTC.

The chain carries TRBV5-4 and TRBJ2-7; TRBD1 agrees at 9 bases. The germline V gene has CDR1 SGHNT and CDR2 YYREEE (reference sequence). This CDR3 spans 16 amino acids. After removal of 2 bases from V and 6 bases from J, the junction contained 12 bases not matched to a gene. The DNA for the CDR3 is TGTGCCAGCAGCTTTTCAGGAGGACAGGGGCGGTCCGAGCAGTACTTC. This translates into CASSFSGGQGRSEQYF.

The CDR3 DNA reads as TGTGCCAGCAGTCTGCCAACTTGGCGGGAGGGCAACAATGAGCAGTTCTTC. It specifies CASSLPTWREGNNEQFF. V and J are TRBV27 and TRBJ2-1; 9 bases are a match to TRBD2. This CDR3 spans 17 amino acids. Losses at the gene ends were 5 bases for V and 5 bases for J; bases not matched to a gene: 13. The V gene's germline CDR1 is MNHEY and CDR2 SMNVEV (reference sequence).

The rearrangement uses TRBV7-3 and TRBJ2-5; TRBD1 matches at 7 bases. The CDR3 totals 13 residues. V lost 5 bases to trimming and J lost 3 bases; unmatched junction nucleotides: 3. The germline V gene has CDR1 SGHTA and CDR2 FQGTGA. CDR3 region: CASSPGTEETQYF. The CDR3 bases are TGTGCCAGCAGCCCGGGGACAGAAGAGACCCAGTACTTC.

The gene calls are TRBV6-4 and TRBJ1-1; no definite D call. There are 15 residues in the CDR3. The germline V gene has CDR1 MRHNA and CDR2 SNTAGT. V was clipped by 4 bases and J by 1 base, with 13 bases between them. The CDR3 loop reads CASSVSPGSNTEAFF. The CDR3 DNA is TGTGCCAGCAGTGTTTCGCCAGGATCGAACACTGAAGCTTTCTTT.

The J gene is TRBJ2-2, the V gene TRBV5-1; 7 nucleotides agree with TRBD2. V lost 2 bases, J lost 0 bases, and 1 base stayed unmatched. Germline V lookup: CDR1 SGHRS, CDR2 YFSETQ. The length of the CDR3 is 15 residues. CDR3 nucleotide sequence: TGCGCCAGCAGCTTAGCGGGACCGAACACCGGGGAGCTGTTTTTT. It codes for CASSLAGPNTGELFF.

In this sample, this clone turned up once. DNA for the CDR3: TGTGCCAGCAGCTTAGTTCTCAATGAGCAGTTCTTC. This sequence encodes CASSLVLNEQFF. The genes are TRBV7-2 and TRBJ2-1; D is ambiguous. From germline, CDR1 is SGHTA and CDR2 FQGNSA. The V end was cut by 1 base, the J end by 6 bases, with 4 bases between. The length of the CDR3 is 12 residues.

The chain employs TRBV18 and TRBJ2-1; 8 bases fit TRBD2. J was trimmed by 5 bases and V by 0 bases; bases with no gene match: 6. Per the germline V gene, CDR1 is KGHSH and CDR2 is LQKENI. CDR3 length: 16 amino acids. CDR3 sequence: CASSPPQGLGNNEQFF. The CDR3 DNA is TGTGCCAGCTCACCACCTCAGGGACTAGGGAACAATGAGCAGTTCTTC.

The chain recombines TRBV6-5 with TRBJ1-1; D perhaps matches TRBD1 (5 bases). The V end lost 2 bases, the J end lost 5 bases, and 9 bases lay between the germline ends. Germline V gives CDR1 MNHEY, CDR2 SVGAGI. The CDR3 runs to 13 residues. The chain's CDR3 is CASSYGEGTEAFF. The CDR3 nucleotides read TGTGCCAGCAGTTACGGGGAGGGGACTGAAGCTTTCTTT.

The CDR3 DNA is TGCGCCAGCAGCCAAGATCTACTAGCGGGGGGCACCGGGGAGCTGTTTTTT. Its translation: CASSQDLLAGGTGELFF. This chain connects TRBV4-3 to TRBJ2-2; 12 bases agree with TRBD2. Germline CDR1 reads LGHNA; CDR2 reads YSLEER. J was trimmed by 4 bases and V by 0 bases; bases with no gene match: 3. This CDR3 comprises 17 residues.

The DNA for the CDR3 is TGTGCCAGTAGCAGACAGGGAGAGGGCTATGGCTACACCTTC. Translation gives CASSRQGEGYGYTF. V and J are TRBV19 and TRBJ1-2, with 7 bases aligning to TRBD1. Per germline, CDR1 LNHDA and CDR2 SQIVND (reference sequence). The J segment lost 4 bases and the V segment lost 6 bases, leaving 8 bases of the junction unmatched. CDR3 length: 14 residues.

The V gene is TRBV5-6, the J gene TRBJ1-6; 8 nucleotides match TRBD1. V trimming: 0 bases; J trimming: 9 bases; junction bases outside the gene matches: 11. The CDR3 is 17 amino acids. CDR1 SGHDT and CDR2 YYEEEE come from the germline V gene. CDR3 DNA sequence: TGTGCCAGCAGCTTGGGGGCTGGACAGGGAGTGGGTTCACCCCTCCACTTT. It specifies CASSLGAGQGVGSPLHF.

The sample holds one count of this clone. This chain uses TRBV5-1 with TRBJ2-3, with D maybe TRBD2 (6 bases). The CDR3 spans 15 residues. Trimming took 0 bases from V and 1 from J, leaving 9 bases between them. Germline CDR1 is SGHRS and CDR2 is YFSETQ. The CDR3 region is CASSLGIAGTDTQYF. The CDR3 DNA reads TGCGCCAGCAGCTTGGGGATAGCGGGCACAGATACGCAGTATTTT.

The V and J genes are TRBV19 and TRBJ2-1; D call uncertain. Germline V lookup: CDR1 LNHDA, CDR2 SQIVND (reference sequence). Trimming stripped 6 bases from V and 3 bases from J, with 21 bases between. The CDR3 loop spans 17 amino acids. The CDR3 loop reads CASSTESIIPGYNEQFF. CDR3 bases: TGTGCCAGTAGCACCGAGTCAATCATCCCAGGCTACAATGAGCAGTTCTTC.

The rearrangement joins TRBV10-3 to TRBJ1-1, with TRBD1 identical over 8 bases. Germline assignment: CDR1 ENHRY and CDR2 SYGVKD. The V gene end was trimmed by 2 bases and the J gene end by 8 bases; junction bases not matched to a gene: 10. There are 15 residues in the CDR3. CDR3 residues: CAISEASGGVGEAFF. The CDR3, as DNA: TGTGCCATCAGTGAGGCGTCAGGGGGCGTCGGGGAAGCTTTCTTT.

The table lists this clone with a count of one. The CDR3: CASSLGQGLKGYTF. The CDR3 nucleotides are TGTGCCAGCAGCTTGGGCCAGGGGCTTAAAGGCTACACCTTC. The chain carries TRBV11-2 and TRBJ1-2; the D gene is possibly TRBD1 (6 bases). Trimming took 3 bases from V and 8 from J, leaving 16 bases between them. CDR1 is SGHAT, CDR2 FQNNGV, per germline. This CDR3 contains 14 residues.

V and J are TRBV4-1 and TRBJ1-4; D is unresolved. The CDR3 runs to 12 residues. The V gene's germline CDR1 is MGHRA and CDR2 YSYEKL. V was clipped by 1 base and J by 15 bases, with 12 bases between them. The CDR3: CASSQGVGEVFF. CDR3 bases: TGCGCCAGCAGCCAAGGGGTGGGAGAGGTGTTTTTT.

The chain couples TRBV6-5 to TRBJ2-3; D not certain. Looked up from germline, CDR1 is MNHEY and CDR2 is SVGAGI. This CDR3 comprises 13 residues. With 5 bases removed from V and 4 bases from J, the gap between germline ends came to 10 bases. CDR3 amino acids: CASSPLVPDTQYF. DNA for the CDR3: TGTGCCAGCAGTCCCCTCGTTCCAGATACGCAGTATTTT.

The chain has TRBV9 and TRBJ2-5, with a weak D call TRBD1 (6 bases). Germline lookup yields CDR1 SGDLS and CDR2 YYNGEE. V lost 2 bases to trimming and J lost 1 base, with 12 bases between them. The CDR3 contains 15 residues. The CDR3 protein is CASSVTGMVQETQYF. CDR3 bases: TGTGCCAGCAGCGTTACAGGGATGGTCCAAGAGACCCAGTACTTC.

The rearrangement joins TRBV5-5 to TRBJ2-5, with D maybe TRBD1 (6 bases). The CDR3 contains 16 residues. V was shortened by 2 bases and J by 5 bases, with 19 bases between the two germline ends. Germline CDR1 is SGHKS and CDR2 is YYEKEE (reference sequence). In DNA, the CDR3 is TGTGCCAGCAGCTTCAGTAGTTCTGGGGGCGGTGAGACCCAGTACTTC. This sequence encodes CASSFSSSGGGETQYF. The complete variable domain, with remaining parts taken from reference TRBV5-5 and TRBJ2-5, reads DAGVTQSPTHLIKTRGQQVTLRCSPISGHKSVSWYQQVLGQGPQFIFQYYEKEERGRGNFPDRFSARQFPNYSSELNVNALLLGDSALYLCASSFSSSGGGETQYFGPGTRLLVL.

This clone was seen once. The chain couples TRBV9 to TRBJ2-5; TRBD1 might be the D (6 bases). Germline CDR1 SGDLS, CDR2 YYNGEE. CDR3 length equals 14 residues. V was cut by 3 bases and J by 2 bases, with 11 bases left in between. The CDR3 reads CASSAQGQQETQYF. CDR3 sequence (DNA): TGTGCCAGCAGCGCCCAAGGACAGCAAGAGACCCAGTACTTC.

The rearrangement links TRBV19 to TRBJ2-1, with 11 nucleotides matching TRBD2. V dropped 11 bases and J dropped 5; count of bases not matched to a gene: 8. Germline V CDR1 and CDR2: LNHDA, SQIVND (reference sequence). The length of the CDR3 is 14 residues. CDR3 amino acids: CAGQTSGTHNEQFF. The CDR3 DNA follows: TGTGCCGGACAGACTAGCGGGACCCACAATGAGCAGTTCTTC.

This sequence joins TRBV27 and TRBJ2-7, with 8 bases that match TRBD2. The CDR3 covers 15 residues. Looked up from germline, CDR1 is MNHEY and CDR2 is SMNVEV (reference sequence). J was trimmed by 2 bases and V by 6 bases; bases with no gene match: 9. The CDR3 DNA reads TGTGCCAGCAGCCCAACTAGCGGCCCCGCCTACGAGCAGTACTTC. The encoded protein is CASSPTSGPAYEQYF.

V usage is TRBV3-1 (or the pseudogene TRBV3-2) and J usage is TRBJ2-2; D not certain. CDR1 is LGHDT, CDR2 YNNKEL, per germline (reference sequence). V shed 3 bases and J shed 7 bases, with 9 bases lying between them. CDR3 size: 13 residues. CDR3 sequence reads: CASSQSQDGELFF. The CDR3 coding sequence is TGTGCCAGCAGCCAGTCCCAGGACGGGGAGCTGTTTTTT.

This chain connects TRBV5-1 to TRBJ2-1, with a possible D match to TRBD2 (7 bases). V lost 2 bases and J lost 4, with 16 bases in between. The V gene's germline CDR1 is SGHRS and CDR2 YFSETQ. This CDR3 has 16 residues. The CDR3 nucleotides are TGCGCCAGCAGCTTATATCCGGGGGGCCCATACAATGAGCAGTTCTTC. Protein: CASSLYPGGPYNEQFF.